What follows are 18 T cell receptor beta chains derived from one specimen sequenced in a study of shared clonotypes between healthy human individuals. Here immunoSEQ multiplex PCR was the method, and the copy in TCRdb shows in-frame clones only, minus some. The profile shows about 320,000 clones, 80% to 90% of them singletons. Sequencing was carried out using memory CD8+ T cells sorted from blood. The subset was: CD45RO+ cells pooled with CCR7-negative TemRA cells. The source is a man aged 18 to 35 in good health.

V is TRBV10-2 and J is TRBJ1-1, with D unresolved. V was cut by 3 bases and J by 2 bases, with 4 bases left in between. Germline-derived CDR1 and CDR2 are WSHSY and SAAADI. The CDR3 has 12 residues. For the CDR3, the DNA is TGCGCCAGCAGTGAATCAAACACTGAAGCTTTCTTT. Protein sequence: CASSESNTEAFF.

This clone was seen more than once but under ten times. The chain recombines TRBV27 with TRBJ1-2; 8 bases line up with TRBD1. V shed 2 bases, J shed 8 bases, and the junction held 4 bases outside the gene matches. The CDR3 covers 13 residues. Germline CDR1 is MNHEY and CDR2 is SMNVEV (reference sequence). The CDR3 nucleotides read TGTGCCAGCAGTTTAGGACAGGGAGTGGGCTACACCTTC. Its protein is CASSLGQGVGYTF.

This clone has just one count. J is TRBJ2-7 and V is TRBV6-5; either TRBD1 or TRBD2 may fit D (5 bases each). The V gene lost 8 bases and the J gene lost 3 bases, with 17 bases spanning the gap. CDR3 length equals 14 residues. Germline loops: CDR1 MNHEY, CDR2 SVGAGI. CDR3 nucleotide sequence: TGTGCCAGCCCCCCCCGGGGCTACCTCTACGAGCAGTACTTC. It is translated as CASPPRGYLYEQYF.

The rearrangement links TRBV6-4 to TRBJ2-5; 8 bases match TRBD1. This CDR3 is 14 amino acids long. V shed 7 bases and J 5 bases; nucleotides not matched to a gene: 9. Germline V gene lookup returns CDR1 MRHNA and CDR2 SNTAGT. CDR3 sequence (DNA): TGTGCCAGCATGTCCAGGGGGCGCGGGGAGACCCAGTACTTC. The encoded protein is CASMSRGRGETQYF.

The chain has TRBV5-6 and TRBJ2-7, with D perhaps matching TRBD1 (6 bases). From germline, CDR1 is SGHDT and CDR2 YYEEEE. This CDR3 is 14 amino acids long. Trimming removed 2 bases at V and 5 bases at J, with 14 bases between. The CDR3 here is CASSFDRSKDEQYF. Written as DNA, the CDR3 is TGTGCCAGCAGCTTTGACAGGTCTAAGGACGAGCAGTACTTC.

The CDR3 spells CASSQGGANTEAFF. CDR3 sequence (DNA): TGTGCCAGCAGTCAGGGCGGGGCGAACACTGAAGCTTTCTTT. The gene calls are TRBV5-4 and TRBJ1-1; D might be TRBD1 (5 bases). Deletions cut 5 bases from V and 1 base from J, with 12 bases between. CDR3 length: 14 residues. Looked up from germline, CDR1 is SGHNT and CDR2 is YYREEE (reference sequence).

The chain has TRBV6-5 and TRBJ2-3; D is possibly TRBD1 (6 bases). From germline, CDR1 is MNHEY and CDR2 SVGAGI. V lost 5 bases and J 3 bases, leaving 15 bases between the germline ends. This CDR3 comprises 15 residues. The CDR3 spells CASSPINGQTDTQYF. The CDR3 bases are TGTGCCAGCAGTCCGATTAATGGACAGACAGATACGCAGTATTTT.

The gene calls are TRBV6-7 and TRBJ2-1; D not certain. TRBV6-7 is an open reading frame, and its role is uncertain. V was shortened by 4 bases and J by 8 bases, with 9 bases between the two germline ends. The CDR3 is 12 amino acids. CDR3 sequence: CASSSTLDEQFF. The CDR3 nucleotides read TGTGCCAGCAGTTCAACTCTCGATGAGCAGTTCTTC.

This clone has a single count. The chain has TRBV4-1 and TRBJ1-2; unclear D gene. Trimming took 0 bases from V and 6 from J, leaving 11 bases between them. The germline gives CDR1 MGHRA, CDR2 YSYEKL. This CDR3 region has 14 residues. The CDR3 region is CASSQDITVDGYTF. The CDR3, as DNA: TGCGCCAGCAGCCAAGATATAACGGTTGATGGCTACACCTTC.

This rearrangement joins TRBV9 to TRBJ2-7; TRBD2 matches at 8 bases. Trimming took 2 bases from V and 5 from J; bases not matched to a gene: 3. The CDR3 spans 13 residues. The germline V gene encodes CDR1 SGDLS and CDR2 YYNGEE. CDR3 in DNA: TGTGCCAGCAGCGTGAGCGGGAGAGACGAGCAGTACTTC. It codes for CASSVSGRDEQYF.

This rearrangement joins TRBV28 to TRBJ2-5; the D call may be TRBD1 or TRBD2 (6 bases each). V gave up 4 bases and J gave up 5 bases, with 20 bases separating them. Germline assignment: CDR1 MDHEN and CDR2 SYDVKM. There are 16 residues in the CDR3. For the CDR3, the DNA is TGTGCCAGCAGTTCTTACCTGGTAGGGGGGCGGGAGACCCAGTACTTC. Amino acid sequence: CASSSYLVGGRETQYF.

This clone was counted between two and nine times. The chain is built from TRBV4-1 and TRBJ1-2; TRBD1 matches at 8 bases. Germline trimming cut 6 bases from V and 8 bases from J; bases unmatched to any gene: 17. Per germline, CDR1 MGHRA and CDR2 YSYEKL. This CDR3 has 16 residues. The chain's CDR3 is CASRVDAGGDGRGYTF. As DNA, the CDR3 is TGCGCCAGCAGGGTAGACGCAGGGGGCGATGGTAGGGGCTACACCTTC.

This sequence joins TRBV7-8 and TRBJ2-1; 7 nucleotides line up with TRBD2. V was pared by 4 bases and J by 4 bases, with 10 bases of the junction left unmatched. Germline-derived CDR1 and CDR2 are SGHVS and FQNEAQ. This CDR3 has 16 amino acids. CDR3 DNA: TGTGCCAGCAGCTCCCTCCCGGCGGGAGTATACAATGAGCAGTTCTTC. Its translation is CASSSLPAGVYNEQFF.

CDR3 loop: CATSRPVGNQPQHF. The CDR3 nucleotides read TGTGCCACCAGCAGGCCTGTGGGGAATCAGCCCCAGCATTTT. This chain joins TRBV15 and TRBJ1-5; D is unclear. The CDR3 is 14 residues long. Germline CDR1 reads LNHNV; CDR2 reads YYDKDF (reference sequence). V lost 3 bases and J 4 bases, leaving 10 bases between the germline ends.

The chain carries TRBV6-1 and TRBJ2-7; 10 bases match TRBD2. CDR1 and CDR2 from the germline V gene are MNHNS and SASEGT. This CDR3 contains 15 residues. V lost 2 bases and J lost 4; bases outside the gene matches: 5. The CDR3, as DNA: TGTGCCAGCAGTGAACCCTCTAGCGGGGGATACGAGCAGTACTTC. Encoded protein: CASSEPSSGGYEQYF.

The gene calls are TRBV6-6 and TRBJ2-3, with D perhaps being TRBD1 or TRBD2 (5 bases each). Trimming removed 6 bases at V and 3 bases at J, with 13 bases between. Germline V gives CDR1 MNHNY, CDR2 SVGAGI (reference sequence). The CDR3 is 14 amino acids. The CDR3 region is CASSSPGPTDTQYF. As DNA, the CDR3 is TGTGCCAGCAGCTCTCCGGGACCTACAGATACGCAGTATTTT.

A note on this clone: This specimen includes other DNA sequences encoding the same CDR3. The chain couples TRBV5-1 to TRBJ2-7; D gene unclear. The V end lost 0 bases, the J end lost 4 bases, and 11 bases lay between the germline ends. CDR3 length: 14 amino acids. Germline V CDR1 and CDR2: SGHRS, YFSETQ. Here the CDR3 reads CASSLEGGSYEQYF. The CDR3 nucleotides read TGCGCCAGCAGCTTGGAGGGTGGGTCGTACGAGCAGTACTTC.

This chain uses TRBV12-5 with TRBJ2-7; a weak D match, TRBD2 (5 bases). CDR1 is LGHNT and CDR2 is FRNRAP in the germline V gene. With 3 bases removed from V and 7 bases from J, the gap between germline ends came to 13 bases. The CDR3 contains 13 residues. The CDR3 DNA reads TGTGCTAGTGGTTTCGAGGGAAAAGGGGAGCAGTACTTC. Amino acid sequence: CASGFEGKGEQYF.